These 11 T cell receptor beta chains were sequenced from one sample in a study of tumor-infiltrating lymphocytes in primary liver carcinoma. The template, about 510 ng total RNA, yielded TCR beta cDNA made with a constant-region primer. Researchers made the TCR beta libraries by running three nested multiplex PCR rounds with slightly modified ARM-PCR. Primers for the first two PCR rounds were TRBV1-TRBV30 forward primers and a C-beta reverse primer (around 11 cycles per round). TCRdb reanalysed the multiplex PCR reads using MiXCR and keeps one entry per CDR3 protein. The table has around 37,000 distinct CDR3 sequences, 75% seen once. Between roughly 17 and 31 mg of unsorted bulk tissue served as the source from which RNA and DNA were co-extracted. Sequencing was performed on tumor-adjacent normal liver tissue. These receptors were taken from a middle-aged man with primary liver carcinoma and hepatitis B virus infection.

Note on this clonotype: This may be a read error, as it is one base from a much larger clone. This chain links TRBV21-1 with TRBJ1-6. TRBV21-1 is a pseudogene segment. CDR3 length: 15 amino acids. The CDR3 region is CASSVAAEKNSLLHF. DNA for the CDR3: TGTGCCAGCAGCGTCGCGGCAGAAAAAAATTCACTCCTCCACTTT.

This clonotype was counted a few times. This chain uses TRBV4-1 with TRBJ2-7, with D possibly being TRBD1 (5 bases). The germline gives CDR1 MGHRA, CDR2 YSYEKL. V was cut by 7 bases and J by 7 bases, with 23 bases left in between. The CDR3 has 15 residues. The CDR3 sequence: CASNRGFQQGNEQYF. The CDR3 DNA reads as TGCGCCAGCAACCGAGGATTCCAGCAGGGAAATGAGCAGTACTTC.

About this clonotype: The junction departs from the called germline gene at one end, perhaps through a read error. The CDR3 here is CSAPGVPLTETQYF. The DNA of the CDR3 is TGCAGCGCCCCCGGGGTCCCCCTCACAGAAACGCAGTATTTT. The genes are TRBV29-1 and TRBJ2-3, with D possibly TRBD2 on 5 matching bases. The CDR3 spans 14 residues. Germline CDR1 SQVTM, CDR2 ANQGSEA.

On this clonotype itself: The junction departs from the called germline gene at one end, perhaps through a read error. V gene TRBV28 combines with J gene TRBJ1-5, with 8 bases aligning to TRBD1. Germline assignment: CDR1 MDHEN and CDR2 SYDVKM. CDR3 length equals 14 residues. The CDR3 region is CASSLTGAAQHQHF. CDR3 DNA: TGTGCCAGCAGTCTGACAGGGGCGGCTCAGCACCAGCATTTT.

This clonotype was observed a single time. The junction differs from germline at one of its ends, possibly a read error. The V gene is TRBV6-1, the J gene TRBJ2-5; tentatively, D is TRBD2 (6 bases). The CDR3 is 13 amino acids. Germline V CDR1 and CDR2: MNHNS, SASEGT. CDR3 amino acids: CASSSQGGDTQYF. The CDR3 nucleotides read TGTGCCAGCAGTTCGCAGGGAGGAGATACCCAATACTTC.

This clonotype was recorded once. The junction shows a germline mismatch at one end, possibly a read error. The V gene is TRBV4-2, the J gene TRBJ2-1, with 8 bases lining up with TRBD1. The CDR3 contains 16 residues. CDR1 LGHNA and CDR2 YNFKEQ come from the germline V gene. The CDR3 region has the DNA TGTGCCAGCAGCCATGCCGGGAGACAGGGGAACAATGAGCTGTTCTTC. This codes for CASSHAGRQGNNELFF.

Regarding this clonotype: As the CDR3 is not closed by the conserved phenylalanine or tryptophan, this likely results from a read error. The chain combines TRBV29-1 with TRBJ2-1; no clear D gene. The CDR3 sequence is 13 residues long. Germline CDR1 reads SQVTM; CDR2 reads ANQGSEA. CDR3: CIVQTTGGNEQFI. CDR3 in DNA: TGCATCGTCCAAACCACTGGCGGCAATGAGCAGTTCATC.

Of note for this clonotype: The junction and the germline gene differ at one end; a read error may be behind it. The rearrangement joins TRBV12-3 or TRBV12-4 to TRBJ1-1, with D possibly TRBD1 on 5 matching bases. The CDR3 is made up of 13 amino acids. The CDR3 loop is CDSSFSGAAEAFF. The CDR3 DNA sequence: TGTGACAGCAGTTTTTCTGGGGCCGCTGAAGCTTTCTTT.

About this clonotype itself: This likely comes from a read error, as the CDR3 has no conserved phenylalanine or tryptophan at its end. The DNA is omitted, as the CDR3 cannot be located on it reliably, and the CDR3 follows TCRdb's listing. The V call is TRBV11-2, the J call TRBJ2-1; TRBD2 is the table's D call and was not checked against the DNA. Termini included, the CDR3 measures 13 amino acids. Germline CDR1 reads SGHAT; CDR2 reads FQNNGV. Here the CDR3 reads CASSLGLASEQIS.

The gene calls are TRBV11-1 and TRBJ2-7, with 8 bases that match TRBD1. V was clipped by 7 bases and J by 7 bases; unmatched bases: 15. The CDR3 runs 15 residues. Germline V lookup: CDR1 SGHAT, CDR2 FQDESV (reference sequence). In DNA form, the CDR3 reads TGTGCCAGCACCCCAGGGGGACAGGCGAACTATGAGCAGTACGTC. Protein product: CASTPGGQANYEQYV.

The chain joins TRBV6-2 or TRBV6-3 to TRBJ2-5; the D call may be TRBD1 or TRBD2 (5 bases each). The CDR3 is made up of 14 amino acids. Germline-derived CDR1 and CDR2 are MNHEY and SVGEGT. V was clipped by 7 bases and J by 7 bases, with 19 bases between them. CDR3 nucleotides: TGTGCCAGCAATATCACAGGACTGGGCGGGACCCAGTACTTC. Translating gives CASNITGLGGTQYF.